This passage covers 23 T cell receptor beta chains from one sample sequenced in a study of T-cell memory formation after mild COVID-19. Via MiXCR, TCRdb re-called the 5' RACE reads, giving one row per CDR3 protein. The data show 280,000 or so distinct CDR3 sequences, under 20% seen once. The material sequenced was PBMCs or a T cell subset sorted from them (not recorded which). Every receptor here comes from a man aged 18-30 years who had mild COVID-19 (a few samples of this study predate the infection). Cell type and time point are not known.

V gene TRBV5-5 combines with J gene TRBJ1-2; D unclear. CDR1 SGHKS and CDR2 YYEKEE come from the germline V gene (reference sequence). Trimming left V 4 bases short and J 4 bases short, with 17 bases between. This CDR3 has 15 amino acids. The CDR3 protein is CASSNPTAEGYGYTF. The DNA of the CDR3 is TGTGCCAGCAGCAATCCAACGGCAGAAGGCTATGGCTACACCTTC.

This clonotype was observed a handful of times. The rearrangement uses TRBV6-5 and TRBJ2-7; 11 nucleotides align to TRBD1. The trim removed 8 bases at V and 5 bases at J, leaving 5 bases unmatched. Germline values: CDR1 MNHEY, CDR2 SVGAGI. The CDR3 is 13 amino acids. CDR3 protein: CASFGTGGHEQYF. The CDR3 bases are TGTGCCAGCTTCGGGACAGGGGGACACGAGCAGTACTTC.

This clonotype appeared a few times. The rearrangement joins TRBV29-1 to TRBJ2-3, with D perhaps matching TRBD1 (5 bases). Germline CDR1 reads SQVTM; CDR2 reads ANQGSEA. The germline V and J ends were trimmed by 6 bases and 6 bases, with 13 bases remaining between them. The CDR3 has 12 amino acids. The CDR3 coding sequence is TGCAGCGTGGCCCCCCAGGGCGATACGCAGTATTTT. Its protein is CSVAPQGDTQYF.

Ten or more counts support this clonotype. This chain joins TRBV6-6 and TRBJ2-4; D may correspond to TRBD1 or TRBD2 (5 bases each). The length of the CDR3 is 12 residues. Per germline, CDR1 MNHNY and CDR2 SVGAGI (reference sequence). The V end lost 7 bases, the J end lost 11 bases, and 15 bases lay between the germline ends. The CDR3 here is CASTPMGDLQYF. The DNA for the CDR3 is TGTGCCAGCACTCCCATGGGGGACCTTCAGTACTTC.

This clonotype was seen a handful of times. The chain employs TRBV4-1 and TRBJ2-3, with D hard to call. V was trimmed by 4 bases and J by 0 bases, leaving 11 bases between them. This CDR3 comprises 15 residues. CDR1 is MGHRA, CDR2 YSYEKL, per germline. The CDR3 sequence is CASSRHATSTDTQYF. The CDR3 coding sequence is TGCGCCAGCAGCCGTCACGCGACAAGCACAGATACGCAGTATTTT.

The chain has TRBV5-6 and TRBJ2-3; TRBD1 matches at 7 bases. The J segment lost 10 bases and the V segment lost 4 bases, leaving 6 bases of the junction unmatched. The CDR3 is made up of 12 amino acids. Looked up from germline, CDR1 is SGHDT and CDR2 is YYEEEE. CDR3 sequence: CASSPRQGPQYF. CDR3 coding DNA: TGTGCCAGCAGCCCCCGACAGGGTCCGCAGTATTTT.

This chain joins TRBV5-1 and TRBJ2-1; TRBD2 matches at 14 bases. From germline, CDR1 is SGHRS and CDR2 YFSETQ. The CDR3 runs 16 residues. The V and J ends lost 4 bases and 8 bases, in that order; junction bases with no gene match: 8. The DNA for the CDR3 is TGCGCCAGCAGCCTCAGACTAGCGGGGGGGCGAGATGAGCAGTTCTTC. Translation: CASSLRLAGGRDEQFF.

The rearrangement uses TRBV12-3 or TRBV12-4 and TRBJ2-3; 9 bases fit TRBD2. This CDR3 contains 17 residues. Trimming at V came to 7 bases and at J to 0 bases, leaving 11 bases not matched to a gene. CDR3 nucleotide sequence: TGTGCCAGCACCCCCCGGCGGGGGGGCCTTAGCACAGATACGCAGTATTTT. This codes for CASTPRRGGLSTDTQYF.

This clonotype was found a few times. This chain joins TRBV9 and TRBJ1-6, with 7 bases that match TRBD1. The CDR3 has 16 amino acids. J gave up 7 bases and V 0 bases, and 7 bases lay outside the gene matches. From germline, CDR1 is SGDLS and CDR2 YYNGEE. The CDR3 sequence is CASSVDVGGTNSPLHF. The CDR3 bases are TGTGCCAGCAGCGTAGATGTAGGGGGCACGAATTCACCCCTCCACTTT.

The gene calls are TRBV7-8 and TRBJ1-2, with D possibly being TRBD1 (6 bases). With 5 bases removed from V and 4 bases from J, the gap between germline ends came to 20 bases. CDR3 length: 16 amino acids. The germline CDR1 and CDR2 sequences are SGHVS and FQNEAQ. The CDR3 DNA is TGTGCCAGCAGCCAGAATCCGGACAGTACGGGCTATGGCTACACCTTC. As protein: CASSQNPDSTGYGYTF. Full variable domain (outside the CDR3, taken from reference TRBV7-8 and TRBJ1-2): GAGVSQSPRYKVAKRGQDVALRCDPISGHVSLFWYQQALGQGPEFLTYFQNEAQLDKSGLPSDRFFAERPEGSVSTLKIQRTQQEDSAVYLCASSQNPDSTGYGYTFGSGTRLTVV.

The V and J genes are TRBV6-5 and TRBJ1-4, with a weak D call TRBD1 (5 bases). The CDR3 is 14 residues long. CDR1 is MNHEY, CDR2 SVGAGI, per germline. The V end lost 2 bases, the J end lost 8 bases, and 12 bases lay between the germline ends. CDR3 protein: CASSYGQGREKLFF. CDR3 DNA: TGTGCCAGCAGTTACGGGCAGGGCAGGGAAAAACTGTTTTTT.

The V call is TRBV7-9, the J call TRBJ1-5; D uncertain. The CDR3 is 13 amino acids. Trimming removed 7 bases from V and 6 bases from J, with 13 bases in between. From germline, CDR1 is SEHNR and CDR2 FQNEAQ (reference sequence). CDR3 region: CASTAGTGQPQHF. CDR3 coding DNA: TGTGCCAGCACTGCGGGAACTGGTCAGCCCCAGCATTTT.

This clonotype was counted at least ten times. The chain joins TRBV7-2 to TRBJ2-3; TRBD2 matches 9 bases. Unmatched junction bases numbered 15, after V lost 5 bases and J lost 3 bases. CDR1 is SGHTA and CDR2 is FQGNSA in the germline V gene. CDR3 size: 18 residues. The CDR3 region is CASSPPLWTSVGTDTQYF. The CDR3 DNA reads TGTGCCAGCAGCCCCCCATTGTGGACTAGCGTTGGAACAGATACGCAGTATTTT.

This clonotype was recorded a few times. The chain carries TRBV10-3 and TRBJ2-2; D gene ambiguous. Trimming stripped 9 bases from V and 6 bases from J, with 14 bases between. The CDR3 is made up of 13 amino acids. The V gene's germline CDR1 is ENHRY and CDR2 SYGVKD. The chain's CDR3 is CAMASSRSGELFF. CDR3 in DNA: TGTGCCATGGCCTCCTCGCGGTCCGGGGAGCTGTTTTTT.

This clonotype was counted between two and nine times. This chain connects TRBV4-1 to TRBJ1-2, with D maybe TRBD1 (5 bases). Germline CDR1 and CDR2: MGHRA and YSYEKL. This CDR3 has 16 amino acids. The germline V and J ends were trimmed by 2 bases and 3 bases, with 16 bases remaining between them. The CDR3 bases are TGCGCCAGCAGCCAAACGTCGACAGTCACTTACTATGGCTACACCTTC. The encoded protein is CASSQTSTVTYYGYTF.

This clonotype has a count of ten or more. This chain uses TRBV6-2 or TRBV6-3 with TRBJ2-3; D might be TRBD1 (6 bases). The CDR3 spans 11 residues. Germline values: CDR1 MNHEY, CDR2 SVGEGT. Between the trimmed V and J ends, which lost 8 bases and 11 bases, there was a span of 14 bases. CDR3 sequence: CASGPTTGQYF. The DNA of the CDR3 is TGTGCCAGCGGACCCACGACAGGGCAGTATTTT.

This clonotype appeared a few times. The chain employs TRBV14 and TRBJ2-7, with D perhaps matching TRBD2 (5 bases). Trimming left V 1 base short and J 3 bases short, with 13 bases between. Germline loops: CDR1 SGHDN, CDR2 FVKESK. CDR3 length equals 15 residues. The CDR3 protein is CASSQGGGHFYEQYV. The CDR3 DNA reads as TGTGCCAGCAGCCAAGGCGGAGGTCATTTCTACGAGCAGTACGTC.

This chain uses TRBV6-1 with TRBJ2-6, with TRBD1 matching over 8 bases. The CDR3 covers 15 residues. Trimming at V came to 6 bases and at J to 2 bases, leaving 3 bases not matched to a gene. CDR1 is MNHNS and CDR2 is SASEGT in the germline V gene. The DNA for the CDR3 is TGTGCCAGCAGGGAGGACAGGGCTGGGGCCAACGTCCTGACTTTC. This codes for CASREDRAGANVLTF.

This rearrangement joins TRBV11-2 to TRBJ1-1; D ambiguous. V dropped 1 base and J dropped 10 bases, with 16 bases sitting between them. Germline loops: CDR1 SGHAT, CDR2 FQNNGV. This CDR3 region has 14 residues. The CDR3 nucleotides are TGTGCCAGCAGCTTAGGTGTCAGGCCGGGCTTAGCTTTCTTT. Encoded protein: CASSLGVRPGLAFF.

Only a few counts were recorded for this clonotype. The genes are TRBV24-1 and TRBJ2-4; 8 bases fit TRBD1. J lost 7 bases, V lost 1 base, and 5 bases had no gene match. In germline, CDR1 is KGHDR, CDR2 SFDVKD. CDR3 length: 15 residues. The CDR3 DNA is TGTGCCACCAGTGATTTCCCCAGGGGGCCCAACATTCAGTACTTC. Protein product: CATSDFPRGPNIQYF.

In this sample, this clonotype turned up a few times. The rearrangement links TRBV5-6 to TRBJ1-4; unclear D gene. V was trimmed by 1 base and J by 10 bases, leaving 14 bases between them. Germline lookup yields CDR1 SGHDT and CDR2 YYEEEE. The CDR3 sequence is 14 residues long. The CDR3 sequence: CASSLNSRAAKLFF. The CDR3, as DNA: TGTGCCAGCAGCTTGAACAGCCGGGCAGCAAAACTGTTTTTT. Full variable domain (rest looked up from reference TRBV5-6 and TRBJ1-4): DAGVTQSPTHLIKTRGQQVTLRCSPKSGHDTVSWYQQALGQGPQFIFQYYEEEERQRGNFPDRFSGHQFPNYSSELNVNALLLGDSALYLCASSLNSRAAKLFFGSGTQLSVL.

This rearrangement joins TRBV14 to TRBJ2-2; D tentatively fits TRBD1 or TRBD2 (5 bases each). This CDR3 is 15 amino acids long. Germline loops: CDR1 SGHDN, CDR2 FVKESK. V was trimmed by 5 bases and J by 3 bases, leaving 13 bases between them. CDR3 protein: CASSVRDPYTGELFF. Written as DNA, the CDR3 is TGTGCCAGCAGCGTCCGGGACCCATACACCGGGGAGCTGTTTTTT.

This clonotype was detected only a few times. The chain recombines TRBV18 with TRBJ1-2; D gene unclear. Germline assignment: CDR1 KGHSH and CDR2 LQKENI. The ends were cut back, 0 bases at V and 4 bases at J, with 6 bases in the middle. The CDR3 has 13 amino acids. CDR3 in DNA: TGTGCCAGCTCACCACCAGCGGGCTATGGCTACACCTTC. This sequence encodes CASSPPAGYGYTF.